A few counts support the clone carrying this TCR beta chain. Its antigen is unknown. The entirety of the isolated RNA underwent reverse transcription, so expressed TCRB transcripts were sequenced. Libraries were prepared by immunoSEQ multiplex PCR; TCRdb keeps only in-frame clonotypes and omits some of them. The table lists more than 150,000 clones, approximately 9.9% of them singletons. All sorted populations exceeded 95% purity. The data are from a study of beta chain features in type 1 diabetes. Findings of the study overall: Whether HLA type affects TCRB rearrangement stayed undetermined in the present work.

Germline trimming cut 4 bases from V and 6 bases from J; bases unmatched to any gene: 8. The CDR3 extends over 14 amino acids. Germline CDR1 and CDR2: SGHDT and YYEEEE. The chain combines TRBV5-6 with TRBJ1-1, with TRBD1 identical over 8 bases. Sequenced material: central memory CD4+ T cells from blood. The sequence was obtained from a woman younger than 30 in good health. CDR3 region: CASSPPDRAAEAFF. CDR3 nucleotides: TGTGCCAGCAGCCCCCCGGACAGGGCTGCTGAAGCTTTCTTT.